Each of the 9 T cell receptor beta chains below was sequenced from the same sample in a study of cytomegalovirus exposure and HLA in healthy donors. Method: immunoSEQ multiplex PCR; TCRdb's copy keeps in-frame clones and lacks some. This table has about 56,000 clones, 93% appearing once. Input material: PBMCs. Every receptor here comes from a young woman in good health and CMV-seropositive.

The CDR3 region has the DNA TGTGCCAGCAGCCGTAGCGGATCGGACTACGAGCAGTACTTC. It translates to CASSRSGSDYEQYF. This sequence joins TRBV7-2 and TRBJ2-7; D possibly corresponds to TRBD2 (6 bases). Deletions cut 5 bases from V and 3 bases from J, with 14 bases between. The germline gives CDR1 SGHTA, CDR2 FQGNSA. There are 14 residues in the CDR3.

The rearrangement links TRBV7-9 to TRBJ1-4; TRBD1 agrees at 8 bases. The CDR3 totals 15 residues. CDR1 and CDR2 (germline): SEHNR, FQNEAQ (reference sequence). The ends lost 1 base at V and 4 bases at J; junction bases unmatched: 2. Written as DNA, the CDR3 is TGTGCCAGCAGCTTAGGACAGGGGCTTAATGAAAAACTGTTTTTT. Amino acids: CASSLGQGLNEKLFF. Variable domain in full (rest from reference TRBV7-9 and TRBJ1-4): DTGVSQNPRHKITKRGQNVTFRCDPISEHNRLYWYRQTLGQGPEFLTYFQNEAQLEKSRLLSDRFSAERPKGSFSTLEIQRTEQGDSAMYLCASSLGQGLNEKLFFGSGTQLSVL.

The chain has TRBV5-6 and TRBJ2-1; possible D gene TRBD2, 6 bases. This CDR3 contains 17 residues. In germline, CDR1 is SGHDT, CDR2 YYEEEE. Trimming pared 1 base from V and 4 bases from J, leaving 18 bases between. The CDR3 DNA reads TGTGCCAGCAGCTTGCGGAGGGGATGTCCTCCGTACAATGAGCAGTTCTTC. This sequence encodes CASSLRRGCPPYNEQFF.

The V and J genes are TRBV7-7 and TRBJ2-1, with D maybe TRBD1 (6 bases). CDR1 and CDR2 from the germline V gene are SSHAT and FNYEAQ (reference sequence). CDR3 length: 15 amino acids. V lost 1 base to trimming and J lost 4 bases, with 11 bases between them. Here the CDR3 DNA reads TGTGCCAGCAGCTTAGGGGACACGGGGTACAATGAGCAGTTCTTC. Encoded protein: CASSLGDTGYNEQFF.

J is TRBJ2-1 and V is TRBV29-1; 10 bases line up with TRBD2. The V gene end was trimmed by 4 bases and the J gene end by 3 bases; junction bases not matched to a gene: 3. The CDR3 spans 14 residues. Germline V gives CDR1 SQVTM, CDR2 ANQGSEA. CDR3 in amino acids: CSVGRTSGYNEQFF. CDR3 in DNA: TGCAGCGTTGGGCGGACTAGCGGCTACAATGAGCAGTTCTTC.

The V and J genes are TRBV19 and TRBJ2-3; D unresolved. In germline, CDR1 is LNHDA, CDR2 SQIVND (reference sequence). The CDR3 covers 13 residues. V was shortened by 4 bases and J by 6 bases, with 11 bases between the two germline ends. CDR3 DNA sequence: TGTGCCAGTAGTAGGGCCCACCGGGATACGCAGTATTTT. It codes for CASSRAHRDTQYF.

This chain links TRBV9 with TRBJ1-2, with a possible D match to TRBD1 (5 bases). Germline V gives CDR1 SGDLS, CDR2 YYNGEE. With 3 bases removed from V and 2 bases from J, the gap between germline ends came to 11 bases. The CDR3 loop spans 14 amino acids. The CDR3 DNA is TGTGCCAGCAGCGCGGGACTGCTCAACTATGGCTACACCTTC. Its protein is CASSAGLLNYGYTF.

The table lists this clone with a few counts. V and J are TRBV6-4 and TRBJ2-3; TRBD2 matches at 11 bases. The CDR3 is 14 residues long. V dropped 5 bases and J dropped 3; count of bases not matched to a gene: 1. Germline V gives CDR1 MRHNA, CDR2 SNTAGT. CDR3 sequence: CASSLAGGTDTQYF. In DNA form, the CDR3 reads TGTGCCAGCAGTCTAGCGGGGGGAACAGATACGCAGTATTTT.

This sequence joins TRBV5-1 and TRBJ2-1, with 12 bases lining up with TRBD2. Germline CDR1 reads SGHRS; CDR2 reads YFSETQ. The CDR3 consists of 15 residues. Germline trimming cut 2 bases from V and 7 bases from J; bases unmatched to any gene: 4. Here the CDR3 DNA reads TGCGCCAGCAGCTTCCTAGCGGGGGGGCAGAATGAGCAGTTCTTC. It specifies CASSFLAGGQNEQFF.